The clone carrying this TCR beta chain has at least ten counts. The antigen remains undetermined. This sample is drawn from a study of neurological immune-mediated disorders. Study-wide results and limits: The phylogenetic placement of 18 of 34 multiple sclerosis patients' repertoires in one related-CDR3 cluster constitutes a possible signature. The most TCR clonal expansion was seen in HTLV-1-associated myelopathy, and the least was seen in multiple sclerosis, which fell below healthy controls.

Using its own MiXCR run on the 5' RACE reads, TCRdb lists one record per CDR3 protein. The sample shows 100,000 to 150,000 distinct CDR3 sequences, more than 2.5% of them seen only once. The sample taken for sequencing was PBMCs. The receptor was derived from a woman in her twenties or thirties with multiple sclerosis.

CDR3 loop: CASSYSNRGREKLFF. CDR3 DNA: TGTGCCAGCAGTTACTCTAACAGGGGGCGTGAAAAACTGTTTTTT. The chain links TRBV6-5 to TRBJ1-4, with 9 bases aligning to TRBD1. CDR3 size: 15 residues. The germline V gene encodes CDR1 MNHEY and CDR2 SVGAGI. The junction had 3 bases not matched to a gene; V was cut back by 0 bases and J by 7 bases.